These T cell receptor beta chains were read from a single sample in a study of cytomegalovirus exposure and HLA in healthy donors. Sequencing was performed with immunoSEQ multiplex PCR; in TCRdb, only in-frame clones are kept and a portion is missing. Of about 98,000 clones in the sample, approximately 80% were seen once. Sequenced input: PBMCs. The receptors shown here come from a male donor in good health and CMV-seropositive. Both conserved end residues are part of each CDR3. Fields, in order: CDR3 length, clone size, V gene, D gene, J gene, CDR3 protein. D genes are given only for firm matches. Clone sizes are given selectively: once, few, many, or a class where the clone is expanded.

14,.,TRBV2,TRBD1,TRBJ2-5,CASRDRVGLETQYF
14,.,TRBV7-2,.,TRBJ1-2,CASSPPGQVYGYTF
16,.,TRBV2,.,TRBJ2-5,CASRRSSSYTEGTQYF
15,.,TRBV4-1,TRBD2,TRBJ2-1,CASSLTSGVYNEQFF
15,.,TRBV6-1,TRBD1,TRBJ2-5,CASSAGGTTSGEQYF
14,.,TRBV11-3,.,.,CASSPGPGAHEQYF
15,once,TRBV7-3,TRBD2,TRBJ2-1,CASSPRLAGVGKQFF
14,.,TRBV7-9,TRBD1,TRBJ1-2,CASSPGQGRWGYTF
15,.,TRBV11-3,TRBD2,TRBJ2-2,CASSLGLGIAGELFF
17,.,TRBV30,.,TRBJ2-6,CAWSDPRGSSGANVLTF
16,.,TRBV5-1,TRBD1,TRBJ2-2,CASSSVGQGNTGELFF